This T cell receptor beta chain is from a study of blood T cells in healthy people across ages. Study in general: Through template switching, about one barcoded beta molecule was captured per two T cells, as measured in model experiments.

Study observations and caveats: A greater number of naive CD4+ cells and higher diversity distinguished long-lived donors from aged donors.

Details on this clonotype: Its antigen is currently unknown.

Primers used in a second PCR of about 7 to 12 cycles were a sample-barcoded 5' primer and a J-beta primer mix. Each CDR3 protein gets one entry after TCRdb re-called the 5' RACE reads with MiXCR. This sample has about 1.6 million distinct CDR3 sequences; 30% to 35% occur once, and the top ten carry around 10%. After removal of 2 bases from V and 8 bases from J, the junction contained 12 bases not matched to a gene. The germline V gene has CDR1 SGHRS and CDR2 YFSETQ. This CDR3 is built from 17 residues. The sequenced material came from blood. The rearrangement joins TRBV5-1 to TRBJ2-3; TRBD2 agrees at 12 bases. This TCR was recovered from a woman in her twenties or thirties in good health. DNA for the CDR3: TGCGCCAGCAGCTTAACCCTTCTAGCGGGAGGGCCCTCTACGCAGTATTTT. Translated: CASSLTLLAGGPSTQYF. The entire variable domain, with the rest obtained from reference TRBV5-1 and TRBJ2-3, is as follows: KAGVTQTPRYLIKTRGQQVTLSCSPISGHRSVSWYQQTPGQGLQFLFEYFSETQRNKGNFPGRFSGRQFSNSRSEMNVSTLELGDSALYLCASSLTLLAGGPSTQYFGPGTRLTVL.